This T cell receptor beta chain was sequenced in a study of tumor and adjacent non-tumor tissue in lung cancer. The template was RNA from unsorted bulk tissue. The library came from three nested PCR rounds adapted from ARM-PCR protocols. Each CDR3 protein gets one entry after TCRdb re-called the multiplex PCR reads with MiXCR. In the table there are 68,000 or so distinct CDR3 sequences, just under 60% of which are singletons. Trimming left V 4 bases short and J 0 bases short, with 5 bases between. CDR1 is DFQATT and CDR2 is SNEGSKA in the germline V gene (reference sequence). The CDR3 sequence is 12 residues long.

The TCR comes from a man aged 50 to 60 with non-small cell lung cancer. Sequencing used lung tumor tissue. This chain uses TRBV20-1 with TRBJ2-3; D gene unclear. The CDR3 loop is CSATESTDTQYF. CDR3 DNA: TGCAGTGCTACCGAAAGCACAGATACGCAGTATTTT.